The text below deals with one T cell receptor beta chain. These data come from a study of blood T cell repertoires in COVID-19. Study background: The United States, Italy and Spain provided the acute and convalescent COVID-19 samples.

Seattle patients were enrolled while actively infected and followed longitudinally. Original methodology: Amplification of reference gene primers was used by the study to estimate nucleated cell counts. Profiled with immunoSEQ multiplex PCR; TCRdb holds only in-frame clones, not every one. V, J and clone size are those of that table, while D and trimming were read from the DNA. Of approximately 500,000 clones in the sample, roughly 91% were seen once. The length of the CDR3 is 14 residues. Per the germline V gene, CDR1 is KGHSH and CDR2 is LQKENI. V lost 3 bases to trimming and J lost 6 bases, with 14 bases between them.

This chain links TRBV18 with TRBJ1-1, with TRBD1 as a possible D gene (6 bases). This TCR came from a woman aged 50 to 65 with COVID-19, enrolled during active disease. The specimen was peripheral blood. The CDR3 reads CASSPYRDDAEAFF. The CDR3 nucleotides read TGTGCCAGCTCACCTTACAGGGATGATGCTGAAGCTTTCTTT.